This T cell receptor (beta chain) was obtained from a study of OX40 agonist ivuxolimab in advanced cancers. Looking at the study overall: Three patients showed partial responses: one hepatocellular carcinoma and two cutaneous melanoma cases. Study-wide findings and caveats: Clonal expansion by week 6 occurred in CD4+ and CD8+ blood T cells (at 0.1 to 3.0 mg/kg).

Assay: immunoSEQ multiplex PCR; the TCRdb copy retains only in-frame clones and omits some. The sample holds 50,000 or so clones, approximately 87% seen once. Turning to this clone: Antigen unknown.

The specimen was CD4+ or CD8+ T cells sorted from blood, collected in a trial of the OX40 agonist ivuxolimab. The receptor's source is an adult with an advanced solid tumor such as melanoma, head and neck, liver or kidney cancer.

CDR3 residues: CASSGRTRGGYTF. CDR3 DNA sequence: TGTGCCAGCAGCGGACGGACAAGGGGGGGCTACACCTTC. V is TRBV9 and J is TRBJ1-2; TRBD1 is a possible D gene (6 bases). The CDR3 covers 13 residues. CDR1 SGDLS and CDR2 YYNGEE come from the germline V gene. Trimming shortened V by 3 bases and J by 8 bases, and 14 bases separated the two germline ends.